Presented here are 3 T cell receptor beta chains from one specimen sequenced in a study of identical twins. MiXCR, run by TCRdb on the 5' RACE reads, gives a single entry per CDR3 protein. This sample has hundreds of thousands of distinct CDR3 sequences, with approximately 6% found just once. Material: naive T cells sorted from blood. These receptors came from a man younger than 35 in good health.

This clonotype was seen many times. The V call is TRBV7-9, the J call TRBJ2-1; D is possibly TRBD2 (5 bases). The V and J ends lost 8 bases and 8 bases respectively, with 16 bases between them. The CDR3 covers 13 residues. Germline V gene data show CDR1 as SEHNR and CDR2 as FQNEAQ (reference sequence). Here the CDR3 DNA reads TGTGCCAGCGGTGGAGAAATGCGGGATGAGCAGTTCTTC. This codes for CASGGEMRDEQFF.

This clonotype occurred a few times. V is TRBV7-2 and J is TRBJ2-7, with D possibly being TRBD2 (5 bases). CDR3 length equals 15 residues. The V gene's germline CDR1 is SGHTA and CDR2 FQGNSA. Trimming pared 6 bases from V and 1 base from J, leaving 16 bases between. CDR3 sequence: CASSSTRLASYEQYF. The CDR3 DNA reads as TGTGCCAGCAGTTCTACTAGGTTGGCGTCCTACGAGCAGTACTTC.

This clonotype was picked up many times. The chain links TRBV29-1 to TRBJ2-1, with 9 nucleotides matching TRBD2. This CDR3 has 14 residues. Germline trimming cut 7 bases from V and 3 bases from J; bases unmatched to any gene: 7. CDR1 SQVTM and CDR2 ANQGSEA come from the germline V gene. CDR3 nucleotides: TGCAGCGGCCGGATAGCGGGAGTCTACAATGAGCAGTTCTTC. Its protein product is CSGRIAGVYNEQFF.